This T cell receptor (beta chain) came from a study of PD-L1 blockade in urothelial cancer. This clone appeared once. V shed 2 bases and J shed 0 bases, with 17 bases lying between them. Per the germline V gene, CDR1 is MGHRA and CDR2 is YSYEKL. The CDR3 length is 18 residues. Time point specified: peripheral blood 6 weeks after treatment start. Using immunoSEQ multiplex PCR, the repertoire was profiled, and TCRdb retains in-frame clones only, with some absent. Found here are tens of thousands of clones, approximately 81% of them singletons; the top ten hold approximately 8.8%. Specimen: PBMCs, collected around atezolizumab (anti-PD-L1) treatment. The sequence was collected from a man between 65 and 79 years old with urothelial cancer. The rearrangement links TRBV4-1 to TRBJ2-1, with D tentatively TRBD2 (6 bases). The CDR3 bases are TGCGCCAGCAGCCAATTGGGGAGGCAAACGAGCTCCTACAATGAGCAGTTCTTC. Amino acids: CASSQLGRQTSSYNEQFF.